Following are 16 T cell receptor beta chains from one sample sequenced in a study of blood T cell repertoires in COVID-19. Sequencing used immunoSEQ multiplex PCR; TCRdb keeps in-frame clones, though not all of them. There are about 270,000 clones in the sample; approximately 84% occur only once, and about 9.1% lies in the top ten. Material for sequencing was peripheral blood. These receptors were collected from a human donor in a cohort sampled during active COVID-19.

This chain uses TRBV6-5 with TRBJ2-3; D perhaps matches TRBD1 (7 bases). This CDR3 spans 13 amino acids. Germline-derived CDR1 and CDR2 are MNHEY and SVGAGI. Deletions cut 8 bases from V and 5 bases from J, with 14 bases between. In DNA, the CDR3 is TGTGCCAGCGAGAACAGGGGAGGAGATACGCAGTATTTT. This gives the protein CASENRGGDTQYF.

The rearrangement uses TRBV19 and TRBJ2-2, with 7 bases matching TRBD1. This CDR3 spans 16 amino acids. V lost 6 bases, J lost 4 bases, and 11 bases stayed unmatched. Germline CDR1 LNHDA, CDR2 SQIVND (reference sequence). CDR3 nucleotide sequence: TGTGCCAGTAGAGCAGGGGGTCGGTCTGTCACCGGGGAGCTGTTTTTT. Protein: CASRAGGRSVTGELFF.

The chain uses TRBV3-1 (or the pseudogene TRBV3-2) and TRBJ2-3, with TRBD2 identical over 7 bases. The CDR3 has 13 residues. CDR1 is LGHDT and CDR2 is YNNKEL in the germline V gene (reference sequence). V gave up 6 bases and J gave up 7 bases; unmatched junction bases: 7. This chain's CDR3 is CASSPTSVNTQYF. The CDR3 DNA is TGTGCCAGCAGTCCTACTAGCGTAAATACGCAGTATTTT.

In its sample, this clone was seen once. The V and J genes are TRBV10-3 and TRBJ1-1; no firm D call. Germline loops: CDR1 ENHRY, CDR2 SYGVKD. Trimming left V 3 bases short and J 6 bases short, with 11 bases between. This CDR3 is 13 amino acids long. The CDR3 region has the DNA TGTGCCATCAGTGAAGTTGGTAAGCCTGAAGCTTTCTTT. This codes for CAISEVGKPEAFF.

This clone was counted only a few times. The chain recombines TRBV7-2 with TRBJ2-3, with D perhaps matching TRBD1 (7 bases). Germline-derived CDR1 and CDR2 are SGHTA and FQGNSA. V lost 10 bases to trimming and J lost 4 bases, with 12 bases between them. The CDR3 loop spans 12 amino acids. CDR3 in amino acids: CATRRGPDTQYF. For the CDR3, the DNA is TGTGCCACTCGGAGGGGGCCAGATACGCAGTATTTT.

This chain joins TRBV3-1 (or the pseudogene TRBV3-2) and TRBJ1-4, with unresolved D. Trimming pared 4 bases from V and 8 bases from J, leaving 11 bases between. CDR3 size: 13 residues. The germline V gene has CDR1 LGHDT and CDR2 YNNKEL (reference sequence). The CDR3 loop reads CASSRRLQEKLFF. CDR3 nucleotide sequence: TGTGCCAGCAGCCGCAGGCTACAGGAAAAACTGTTTTTT.

This clone came up many times. The chain carries TRBV15 and TRBJ1-3; weak D call: TRBD1 (5 bases). Germline V gene data show CDR1 as LNHNV and CDR2 as YYDKDF (reference sequence). This CDR3 is 16 amino acids long. The ends were cut back, 3 bases at V and 2 bases at J, with 14 bases in the middle. CDR3 protein: CATSSDPRGAGNTIYF. CDR3 DNA: TGTGCCACCAGCAGTGACCCACGGGGGGCTGGAAACACCATATATTTT.

The rearrangement joins TRBV2 to TRBJ2-5; D is perhaps TRBD2 (5 bases). This CDR3 comprises 13 residues. The germline V gene has CDR1 SNHLY and CDR2 FYNNEI. Trimming shortened V by 4 bases and J by 2 bases, and 8 bases separated the two germline ends. CDR3 loop: CASSAGVQETQYF. CDR3 DNA sequence: TGTGCCAGCAGTGCCGGGGTTCAAGAGACCCAGTACTTC.

The J gene is TRBJ2-7, the V gene TRBV4-1, with 7 bases matching TRBD1. In germline, CDR1 is MGHRA, CDR2 YSYEKL. The CDR3 runs to 14 residues. The trim removed 2 bases at V and 2 bases at J, leaving 3 bases unmatched. The CDR3 spells CASSQMTGTYEQYF. The CDR3 bases are TGCGCCAGCAGCCAAATGACAGGGACCTACGAGCAGTACTTC.

The V and J genes are TRBV5-1 and TRBJ2-2; 9 bases are a match to TRBD2. CDR3 size: 17 residues. V lost 6 bases and J lost 5; bases outside the gene matches: 14. Germline V gene data show CDR1 as SGHRS and CDR2 as YFSETQ. The CDR3, as DNA: TGCGCCAGCACTACGCTCGGCGGGAGGGCCGGGACCGGGGAGCTGTTTTTT. This codes for CASTTLGGRAGTGELFF.

The rearrangement uses TRBV6-2 or TRBV6-3 and TRBJ2-7; 7 nucleotides line up with TRBD1. The V gene's germline CDR1 is MNHEY and CDR2 SVGEGT. V lost 6 bases, J lost 0 bases, and 11 bases stayed unmatched. The CDR3 length is 16 residues. The CDR3 loop reads CASSRRTGLSSYEQYF. The DNA of the CDR3 is TGTGCCAGCAGCCGCCGGACAGGCCTAAGCTCCTACGAGCAGTACTTC.

The chain combines TRBV7-2 with TRBJ2-7; no clear D gene. Germline CDR1 is SGHTA and CDR2 is FQGNSA. The germline V and J ends were trimmed by 3 bases and 0 bases, with 9 bases remaining between them. The CDR3 length is 14 residues. DNA for the CDR3: TGTGCCAGCAGCTTTGGTACGGGCTCCTACGAGCAGTACTTC. Its translation: CASSFGTGSYEQYF.

This clone is a singleton in its sample. The gene calls are TRBV2 and TRBJ2-5; 12 nucleotides agree with TRBD2. CDR1 is SNHLY, CDR2 FYNNEI, per germline. The CDR3 runs to 14 residues. The V segment lost 7 bases and the J segment 12 bases; nucleotides outside the gene matches: 12. CDR3 protein: CASTPHRLAGDKYF. CDR3 DNA sequence: TGTGCCAGCACCCCTCACAGACTAGCGGGGGACAAGTACTTC.

The chain recombines TRBV7-8 with TRBJ1-2; D call uncertain. This CDR3 region has 16 residues. Trimming took 2 bases from V and 5 from J, leaving 18 bases between them. Germline V CDR1 and CDR2: SGHVS, FQNEAQ. The CDR3: CASSLMPGSSAYGYTF. DNA of the CDR3: TGTGCCAGCAGCTTAATGCCGGGGTCCTCGGCATATGGCTACACCTTC.

The rearrangement joins TRBV11-2 to TRBJ2-7; D gene uncertain. V was shortened by 4 bases and J by 2 bases, with 27 bases between the two germline ends. Per germline, CDR1 SGHAT and CDR2 FQNNGV. This CDR3 region has 19 residues. The CDR3 bases are TGTGCCAGCAGCTCCCCTTTCCTCGATGGAGTTGCCACCCCCTACGAGCAGTACTTC. Translation: CASSSPFLDGVATPYEQYF.

The chain has TRBV19 and TRBJ1-5; D remains ambiguous. Trimming pared 5 bases from V and 3 bases from J, leaving 5 bases between. Germline CDR1 LNHDA, CDR2 SQIVND (reference sequence). The CDR3 is 12 residues long. CDR3 residues: CASSLFNQPQHF. The DNA for the CDR3 is TGTGCCAGTAGTTTATTCAATCAGCCCCAGCATTTT.